This section outlines one T cell receptor (beta chain) sequence together with its context. Germline CDR1 MNHEY, CDR2 SVGEGT. This CDR3 has 16 residues. With V trimmed by 5 bases and J by 0 bases, 7 bases remained unmatched. Seattle patients were enrolled during active infection and followed longitudinally. This sample stems from a study of blood T cell repertoires in COVID-19. On the study more broadly: Samples came from the United States, Italy and Spain, spanning acute and convalescent COVID-19. PBMCs, B-cell-depleted T cells, or T cells were the source of the cDNA or gDNA that made up the material.

Assay: immunoSEQ multiplex PCR; the TCRdb copy retains only in-frame clones and omits some. Of some 200,000 clones detected, less than 90% appear once; the ten largest clones hold over 9.5%. This sequence was found in a woman aged 55 to 70 with COVID-19, enrolled during active disease. What was sequenced was peripheral blood. The gene calls are TRBV6-2 or TRBV6-3 and TRBJ2-3; TRBD2 matches 8 bases. In DNA, the CDR3 is TGTGCCAGCAGTCTAGGCCTAGCGGGTAGCACAGATACGCAGTATTTT. This translates into CASSLGLAGSTDTQYF.